This T cell receptor (beta chain) was recovered during a study of blood T cell repertoires in COVID-19. At the level of the study: Researchers got acute and convalescent COVID-19 samples from the United States, Italy and Spain. T cells, B-cell-depleted T cells, or PBMCs provided the cDNA or gDNA that served as material.

The protocol was immunoSEQ multiplex PCR, while the TCRdb copy is restricted to in-frame clones and leaves out a portion. In the table there are 85,000 to 90,000 clones, 75% to 90% of which are singletons. This CDR3 spans 17 amino acids. Germline V gene lookup returns CDR1 LGHDT and CDR2 YNNKEL (reference sequence). Between the trimmed V and J ends, which lost 2 bases and 2 bases, there was a span of 13 bases. Input material: peripheral blood. The TCR was taken from an older man with active or convalescent COVID-19. The V gene is TRBV3-1 (or the pseudogene TRBV3-2), the J gene TRBJ2-6; D is perhaps TRBD2 (6 bases). The CDR3 loop is CASSQKGLKAGANVLTF. DNA of the CDR3: TGTGCCAGCAGCCAAAAGGGACTCAAGGCTGGGGCCAACGTCCTGACTTTC.